Below are 26 T cell receptor beta chains sequenced from a single sample in a study of metastatic and nonmetastatic thyroid tumors. Prior to thyroid surgery, none of the patients had received any treatment. TCRdb used MiXCR to call clones anew from the PCR reads. The table records about 49,000 clones, 20% of them present only once. Sequenced: blood. The source of these receptors is a female donor with papillary thyroid cancer or a benign thyroid nodule (not recorded which). Some clones in this sample may be carry-over from other donors' samples.

The chain uses TRBV3-1 and TRBJ2-5; perhaps TRBD2 as D (6 bases). This CDR3 contains 14 residues. CDR1 and CDR2 (germline): LGHDT, YNNKEL (reference sequence). V lost 3 bases to trimming and J lost 5 bases, with 13 bases between them. This CDR3 reads CASSQGGITETQYF. The CDR3, as DNA: TGTGCCAGCAGCCAGGGGGGAATTACGGAGACCCAGTACTTC.

This clone was recorded at least ten times. The chain employs TRBV5-1 and TRBJ2-1; possibly TRBD2 for D (5 bases). The CDR3 spans 15 residues. Looked up from germline, CDR1 is SGHRS and CDR2 is YFSETQ. Trimming removed 0 bases at V and 1 base at J, with 8 bases between. CDR3 coding DNA: TGCGCCAGCAGCTTGGTCGGGGATTCCTACAATGAGCAGTTCTTC. Its translation: CASSLVGDSYNEQFF.

The chain has TRBV20-1 and TRBJ2-3; D is ambiguous. Per germline, CDR1 DFQATT and CDR2 SNEGSKA (reference sequence). This CDR3 has 13 amino acids. V lost 2 bases to trimming and J lost 6 bases, with 12 bases between them. Written as DNA, the CDR3 is TGCAGTGCTAGACTAGTTAAATCGGATACGCAGTATTTT. Its translation is CSARLVKSDTQYF.

In its sample, this clone was seen many times. The chain couples TRBV9 to TRBJ2-1; TRBD2 might be the D (5 bases). CDR3 length equals 14 residues. V lost 3 bases and J lost 4, with 11 bases in between. In germline, CDR1 is SGDLS, CDR2 YYNGEE. The CDR3 DNA follows: TGTGCCAGCAGCGCGGGAACCCAATACAATGAGCAGTTCTTC. This translates into CASSAGTQYNEQFF.

This rearrangement joins TRBV20-1 to TRBJ2-7; 13 bases line up with TRBD2. The germline V gene has CDR1 DFQATT and CDR2 SNEGSKA (reference sequence). The CDR3 extends over 16 amino acids. In nucleotides, the CDR3 is TGCAGCCAGAGGACTAGCGGGAGAGAAGTGTCCTACGAGCAGTACTTC. Its protein product is CSQRTSGREVSYEQYF.

At least ten counts were recorded for this clone. This chain uses TRBV6-1 with TRBJ2-7; 14 bases fit TRBD2. V dropped 10 bases and J dropped 7; count of bases not matched to a gene: 9. The CDR3 loop spans 14 amino acids. CDR1 and CDR2 from the germline V gene are MNHNS and SASEGT. CDR3 protein: CATSGTSGSSEQYF. As DNA, the CDR3 is TGTGCCACCTCCGGGACTAGCGGGAGTTCGGAGCAGTACTTC.

This clone occurred many times. Within the sample, other DNA sequences also encode this same CDR3. V usage is TRBV6-1 and J usage is TRBJ2-7; TRBD1 matches at 8 bases. This CDR3 contains 15 residues. Unmatched junction bases numbered 6, after V lost 2 bases and J lost 3 bases. Germline-derived CDR1 and CDR2 are MNHNS and SASEGT. CDR3 sequence (DNA): TGTGCCAGCAGTGAAAGGGGGACAGGCATCTACGAGCAGTACTTC. As protein: CASSERGTGIYEQYF.

This clone appeared a single time. The junction departs from germline at one end; a sequencing error may be responsible. V usage is TRBV7-3 and J usage is TRBJ2-1; no definite D call. The CDR3 runs 15 residues. The germline gives CDR1 SGHTA, CDR2 FQGTGA. CDR3 protein: CASSFDRSSFNVQFF. The CDR3 region has the DNA TGTGCCAGCAGCTTCGACCGAAGCTCATTCAATGTGCAGTTCTTC.

This clone was detected only a few times. The chain recombines TRBV6-6 with TRBJ1-1; no firm D call. The CDR3 is made up of 15 amino acids. V was trimmed by 0 bases and J by 3 bases, leaving 11 bases between them. Germline values: CDR1 MNHNY, CDR2 SVGAGI (reference sequence). The CDR3 protein is CASSYSTPWDTEAFF. The CDR3 DNA reads as TGTGCCAGCAGTTACTCGACTCCGTGGGACACTGAAGCTTTCTTT.

This clone was seen repeatedly, ten times or more. The gene calls are TRBV2 and TRBJ2-7; TRBD1 aligns across 9 bases. CDR3 size: 13 residues. Germline V gene lookup returns CDR1 SNHLY and CDR2 FYNNEI. After removal of 6 bases from V and 5 bases from J, the junction contained 5 bases not matched to a gene. The CDR3 protein is CASSTGGGDEQYF. The DNA of the CDR3 is TGTGCCAGCAGCACAGGGGGCGGGGACGAGCAGTACTTC.

The chain is built from TRBV5-1 and TRBJ2-7; no clear D gene. V lost 6 bases and J 2 bases, leaving 36 bases between the germline ends. From germline, CDR1 is SGHRS and CDR2 YFSETQ. This CDR3 spans 21 amino acids. CDR3: CASTGSGPYHRHAQTAYEQYF. The DNA of the CDR3 is TGCGCCAGCACCGGATCCGGACCTTACCACAGACACGCCCAGACCGCCTACGAGCAGTACTTC. The whole variable domain, filled in from reference TRBV5-1 and TRBJ2-7, reads KAGVTQTPRYLIKTRGQQVTLSCSPISGHRSVSWYQQTPGQGLQFLFEYFSETQRNKGNFPGRFSGRQFSNSRSEMNVSTLELGDSALYLCASTGSGPYHRHAQTAYEQYFGPGTRLTVT.

This chain joins TRBV7-9 and TRBJ1-2; D ambiguous. CDR3 length: 13 amino acids. V shed 5 bases and J shed 12 bases, with 19 bases lying between them. Germline V gene lookup returns CDR1 SEHNR and CDR2 FQNEAQ (reference sequence). The CDR3 reads CASSPAPDYCHTF. CDR3 DNA: TGTGCCAGCAGCCCCGCCCCCGACTATTGCCACACCTTC.

This clone was counted many times. The chain has TRBV11-2 and TRBJ1-1; weak D call: TRBD1 (6 bases). The ends were cut back, 4 bases at V and 7 bases at J, with 19 bases in the middle. Germline lookup yields CDR1 SGHAT and CDR2 FQNNGV. The CDR3 is made up of 15 amino acids. CDR3 sequence reads: CASSSHDRRRGEAFF. The DNA of the CDR3 is TGTGCCAGCAGCTCGCATGACAGGAGAAGGGGTGAAGCTTTCTTT.

On this clone itself: As the CDR3 is not closed by the conserved phenylalanine or tryptophan, this likely results from a read error. The DNA is left out, because the CDR3 cannot be placed on it with certainty; the CDR3 is given as TCRdb lists it. The CDR3 loop is CARQLAGGRGQEAWL. The chain employs TRBV4-1 and TRBJ2-5; the table's D gene call, TRBD1, was not cross checked with the DNA. Ends included, the CDR3 has 15 residues. Germline assignment: CDR1 MGHRA and CDR2 YSYEKL.

V and J are TRBV7-3 and TRBJ2-2, with 7 bases aligning to TRBD2. The germline CDR1 and CDR2 sequences are SGHTA and FQGTGA. With V trimmed by 1 base and J by 7 bases, 9 bases remained unmatched. This CDR3 has 16 amino acids. CDR3 sequence (DNA): TGTGCCAGCAGCTTAAGGCCGGCACCGGGGGGCGGGGAGCTGTTTTTT. It encodes CASSLRPAPGGGELFF. The whole variable domain, remainder taken from reference TRBV7-3 and TRBJ2-2, is GAGVSQTPSNKVTEKGKYVELRCDPISGHTALYWYRQSLGQGPEFLIYFQGTGAADDSGLPNDRFFAVRPEGSVSTLKIQRTERGDSAVYLCASSLRPAPGGGELFFGEGSRLTVL.

This clone showed up just once. Mismatch with germline at one junction end may stem from a read error. The V gene is TRBV9, the J gene TRBJ2-1, with 7 bases fitting TRBD2. The germline CDR1 and CDR2 sequences are SGDLS and YYNGEE. The CDR3 extends over 13 amino acids. CDR3 loop: CAGSKAGVNEQFF. CDR3 coding DNA: TGTGCCGGCAGCAAGGCGGGAGTGAATGAGCAGTTCTTC.

This clone has a count of ten or more. The chain employs TRBV20-1 and TRBJ2-5; 7 bases are a match to TRBD2. V lost 5 bases, J lost 5 bases, and 5 bases stayed unmatched. The CDR3 length is 12 residues. Germline-derived CDR1 and CDR2 are DFQATT and SNEGSKA (reference sequence). The CDR3 DNA reads TGCAGTGCTCGTACCGGGGGGGAGACCCAGTACTTC. Its protein is CSARTGGETQYF.

This clone has only a few counts. At one of its ends the junction is not consistent with the germline gene, which may arise from a read error. The gene calls are TRBV6-1 and TRBJ1-1; 11 nucleotides align to TRBD1. Germline loops: CDR1 MNHNS, CDR2 SASEGT. The CDR3 loop spans 16 amino acids. CDR3 nucleotide sequence: TGTGCCAGCATTCAGGACAGGGGGCCCTTTGTGACTGAAGCTTCCTTT. Residues: CASIQDRGPFVTEASF.

Comments on this clone: A clone one base away is much larger, so this may be a read error. The chain is built from TRBV4-1 and TRBJ2-3; TRBD2 aligns across 10 bases. CDR1 and CDR2 (germline): MGHRA, YSYEKL. There are 17 residues in the CDR3. Trimming at V came to 0 bases and at J to 4 bases, leaving 7 bases not matched to a gene. CDR3 DNA sequence: TGCGCCAGCAGCCAAGACCCGGTACTAGCGGGACCAGATACGCAGTATTTT. It codes for CASSQDPVLAGPDTQYF.

Details on this clone: Compared with germline, one end of the junction differs, possibly owing to a read error. V and J are TRBV10-3 and TRBJ2-3, with TRBD2 matching over 9 bases. Germline CDR1 is ENHRY and CDR2 is SYGVKD. The CDR3 spans 17 residues. The CDR3 here is CAISELGLAGGPDTPYF. CDR3 coding DNA: TGTGCCATCAGTGAGTTGGGACTCGCGGGAGGGCCAGATACGCCGTATTTT.

Ten or more counts support this clone. J is TRBJ2-5 and V is TRBV18; tentative D call: TRBD1 (6 bases). Germline values: CDR1 KGHSH, CDR2 LQKENI. The CDR3 runs 13 residues. Trimming left V 6 bases short and J 0 bases short, with 8 bases between. The CDR3 loop is CASSRQDQETQYF. In nucleotides, the CDR3 is TGTGCCAGCTCGAGACAGGACCAAGAGACCCAGTACTTC.

This clone has ten or more counts. This rearrangement joins TRBV6-1 to TRBJ1-2; tentatively, D is TRBD1 (6 bases). Trimming removed 4 bases from V and 4 bases from J, with 16 bases in between. Per the germline V gene, CDR1 is MNHNS and CDR2 is SASEGT. The CDR3 consists of 15 residues. Here the CDR3 DNA reads TGTGCCAGCAGTGCGGGGGCTGCGTTAAGCTATGGCTACACCTTC. As protein: CASSAGAALSYGYTF.

Comment on this clone: Sequence at one end of the junction differs from germline and may be a read error. The same CDR3 also results from other DNA sequences found in this sample. The chain is built from TRBV7-7 and TRBJ2-3; 7 bases align to TRBD1. Germline V gene lookup returns CDR1 SSHAT and CDR2 FNYEAQ (reference sequence). CDR3 length: 15 residues. The CDR3 DNA reads as TGTGCTAGCAGCTTAGCGACAGGGAGTTCAGATACGCAGTATTTT. It codes for CASSLATGSSDTQYF.

This clone was detected many times. This sequence joins TRBV5-5 and TRBJ2-7; 7 positions agree with TRBD1. V lost 2 bases, J lost 2 bases, and 4 bases stayed unmatched. The germline CDR1 and CDR2 sequences are SGHKS and YYEKEE (reference sequence). The CDR3 loop spans 14 amino acids. CDR3 in amino acids: CASSFTGDAYEQYF. The CDR3 nucleotides read TGTGCCAGCAGCTTCACAGGGGATGCCTACGAGCAGTACTTC.

There are many counts of this clone. The genes are TRBV18 and TRBJ2-2, with 10 bases lining up with TRBD2. Germline CDR1 and CDR2: KGHSH and LQKENI. The CDR3 is 17 amino acids. The V gene end was trimmed by 5 bases and the J gene end by 2 bases; junction bases not matched to a gene: 8. CDR3 amino acids: CASSANLAGDNTGELFF. The CDR3 DNA reads as TGTGCCAGCTCAGCTAACCTAGCGGGAGATAACACCGGGGAGCTGTTTTTT.

This clone was recorded at least ten times. The rearrangement links TRBV6-1 to TRBJ2-5; TRBD1 aligns across 10 bases. From germline, CDR1 is MNHNS and CDR2 SASEGT. This CDR3 is built from 14 residues. Germline trimming cut 1 base from V and 8 bases from J; bases unmatched to any gene: 4. The CDR3 protein is CASSEVGTGETQYF. In DNA, the CDR3 is TGTGCCAGCAGTGAAGTCGGGACAGGGGAAACCCAGTACTTC.